This T cell receptor (beta chain) was obtained from a study of T cell responses to AZD1222 COVID-19 vaccine. On the study more broadly: Analyses pooled second doses at about 4 or about 12 weeks. Regarding the study as a whole: It was only a handful of AZD1222 recipients who were seropositive at baseline. At 160-218 and 743-854, vaccine-associated CD4 TCRs were dominant, and they spanned spike. Unmutated variant regions are reportedly the target of nearly half of TCRs that are spike-specific.

Comments on this clone: Antigen: not known.

TCRdb's copy holds only in-frame clones and misses some; the assay was immunoSEQ multiplex PCR. The sample lists 180,000 or so clones, approximately 91% occurring once. The origin of this receptor is an adult in good health. The sequences come from peripheral blood, collected on day 0 of AZD1222 vaccination.

CDR3: CASSLGTGELFF. The DNA for the CDR3 is TGTGCCAGCAGCTTAGGGACCGGGGAGCTGTTTTTT. This chain connects TRBV7-3 to TRBJ2-2; no reliable D call. The V end lost 2 bases, the J end lost 5 bases, and 3 bases lay between the germline ends. The germline gives CDR1 SGHTA, CDR2 FQGTGA. The CDR3 has 12 amino acids.